These 2 T cell receptor beta chains share one sample of origin, sequenced in a study of blood T cell repertoires in COVID-19. Clones were read by immunoSEQ multiplex PCR, and TCRdb kept only the in-frame ones, dropping some. The sample holds under 55,000 clones; roughly 85% are singletons and the top ten take more than 25%. Sequencing was done on a sample of peripheral blood. The source of these receptors is a man aged 65-85 years with acute or convalescent COVID-19.

In this sample, this clone turned up once. The V call is TRBV6-5, the J call TRBJ1-1, with a weak D call TRBD1 (5 bases). This CDR3 is built from 14 residues. Germline loops: CDR1 MNHEY, CDR2 SVGAGI. V was cut by 7 bases and J by 1 base, with 13 bases left in between. CDR3 amino acids: CASTGGDRNTEAFF. CDR3 bases: TGTGCCAGCACCGGGGGAGACAGGAACACTGAAGCTTTCTTT.

This clone was counted a few times. The chain uses TRBV5-1 and TRBJ1-1; 8 bases map to TRBD1. Germline lookup yields CDR1 SGHRS and CDR2 YFSETQ. Trimming at V came to 2 bases and at J to 4 bases, leaving 10 bases not matched to a gene. The CDR3 length is 16 residues. The DNA for the CDR3 is TGCGCCAGCAGCTTCGGGGCTACAGGGGGGACCACTGAAGCTTTCTTT. Encoded protein: CASSFGATGGTTEAFF.